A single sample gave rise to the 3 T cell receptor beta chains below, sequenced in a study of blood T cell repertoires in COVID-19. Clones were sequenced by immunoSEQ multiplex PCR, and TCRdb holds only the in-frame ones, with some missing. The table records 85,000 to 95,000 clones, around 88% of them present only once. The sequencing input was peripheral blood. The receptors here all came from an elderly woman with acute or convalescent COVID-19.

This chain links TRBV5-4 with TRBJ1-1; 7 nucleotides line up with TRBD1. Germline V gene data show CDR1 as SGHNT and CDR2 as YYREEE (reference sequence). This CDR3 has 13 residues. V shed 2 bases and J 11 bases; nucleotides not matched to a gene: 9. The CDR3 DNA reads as TGTGCCAGCAGCTTCACGGCGACAGGGCAGGCTTTCTTT. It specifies CASSFTATGQAFF.

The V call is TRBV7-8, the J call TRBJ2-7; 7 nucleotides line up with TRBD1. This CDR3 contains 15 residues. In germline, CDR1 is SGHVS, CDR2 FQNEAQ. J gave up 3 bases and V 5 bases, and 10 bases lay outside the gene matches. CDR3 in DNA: TGTGCCAGCAGCCATCCGGTACAGGGGATCTACGAGCAGTACTTC. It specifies CASSHPVQGIYEQYF.

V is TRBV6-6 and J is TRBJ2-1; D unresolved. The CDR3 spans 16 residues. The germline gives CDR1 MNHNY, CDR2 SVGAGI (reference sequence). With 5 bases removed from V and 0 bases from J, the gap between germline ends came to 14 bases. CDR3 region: CASSTYARGSYNEQFF. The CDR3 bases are TGTGCCAGCAGTACCTATGCTCGTGGCTCCTACAATGAGCAGTTCTTC.